This T cell receptor (beta chain) was identified during a study of vaccination and CD4 T cells after COVID-19. Treatment reported: approximately nine-day PBMC culture with coronavirus spike peptide pools or control peptides (ViraFEST assay). In regard to this clonotype: The antigen is undetermined.

Researchers used the Oncomine TCR Beta short-read assay to sequence DNA from cultured CD4+ T cells. MiXCR was run by TCRdb on the PCR reads, yielding one entry per CDR3 protein. The data contain 3,500 to 5,500 distinct CDR3 sequences, about 37% of them singletons. Here the sequenced sample was CD4+ T cells from blood, cultured in vitro, taken after SARS-CoV-2 vaccination. The receptor was derived from a human donor who had recovered from COVID-19.

This CDR3 is CSATGQGAREQYF. As DNA, the CDR3 is TGCAGTGCTACAGGACAGGGGGCGCGGGAGCAGTACTTC. The chain recombines TRBV20-1 with TRBJ2-7, with 11 nucleotides matching TRBD1. The germline V gene encodes CDR1 DFQATT and CDR2 SNEGSKA (reference sequence). V was clipped by 4 bases and J by 7 bases; unmatched bases: 6. The CDR3 extends over 13 amino acids.